These 26 T cell receptor beta chains originate from one sample sequenced in a study of long-term antiretroviral therapy in people with HIV. Investigators performed immunoSEQ version v3.0 at survey level. Sequencing used immunoSEQ multiplex PCR; TCRdb keeps in-frame clones, though not all of them. The data contain thousands of clones, roughly 80% of them singletons. Source: unsorted PBMCs, taken 2.5 to 2.7 years before starting antiretroviral therapy. The receptors come from a man aged 35 to 55 with HIV.

The gene calls are TRBV11-2 and TRBJ2-7; 9 bases are shared with TRBD2. Germline trimming cut 5 bases from V and 2 bases from J; bases unmatched to any gene: 7. The CDR3 has 15 amino acids. Germline loops: CDR1 SGHAT, CDR2 FQNNGV. The CDR3 reads CASSLRGGGTYEQYF. DNA of the CDR3: TGTGCCAGCAGCCTCCGCGGGGGGGGAACCTACGAGCAGTACTTC.

The gene calls are TRBV28 and TRBJ2-7; the D gene could be TRBD1 or TRBD2 (5 bases each). The germline CDR1 and CDR2 sequences are MDHEN and SYDVKM. The CDR3 is 13 residues long. V was pared by 3 bases and J by 2 bases, with 8 bases between. The CDR3 sequence: CASSFQGAYEQYF. The CDR3 bases are TGTGCCAGCAGTTTCCAGGGAGCCTACGAGCAGTACTTC.

The chain uses TRBV4-3 and TRBJ2-2, with TRBD2 identical over 8 bases. Germline V gene lookup returns CDR1 LGHNA and CDR2 YSLEER. CDR3 length equals 20 residues. V dropped 2 bases and J dropped 0; count of bases not matched to a gene: 14. The CDR3 sequence: CASSQLPWGSGVANTGELFF. CDR3 sequence (DNA): TGCGCCAGCAGCCAACTCCCCTGGGGTAGCGGGGTCGCGAACACCGGGGAGCTGTTTTTT.

This chain's CDR3 is CAISEAGGPVTQYF. CDR3 coding DNA: TGTGCCATCAGTGAGGCGGGGGGGCCCGTGACCCAGTACTTC. The chain recombines TRBV10-3 with TRBJ2-5; 9 nucleotides line up with TRBD2. Germline CDR1 reads ENHRY; CDR2 reads SYGVKD. The CDR3 has 14 amino acids. The J segment lost 7 bases and the V segment lost 2 bases, leaving 5 bases of the junction unmatched.

J is TRBJ2-7 and V is TRBV11-2, with TRBD2 identical over 7 bases. There are 15 residues in the CDR3. V was pared by 0 bases and J by 3 bases, with 5 bases of the junction left unmatched. The V gene's germline CDR1 is SGHAT and CDR2 FQNNGV. The CDR3 nucleotides read TGTGCCAGCAGCTTAGACCCTAGCGGCTTCTACGAGCAGTACTTC. Its protein is CASSLDPSGFYEQYF.

J is TRBJ2-3 and V is TRBV6-1; no firm D call. Trimming cost V 8 bases and J 3 bases, with 9 bases left between them. This CDR3 has 12 residues. The germline V gene encodes CDR1 MNHNS and CDR2 SASEGT. The CDR3, as DNA: TGTGCCAGCCGGGCTTCGACAGATACGCAGTATTTT. It is translated as CASRASTDTQYF.

This sequence joins TRBV5-1 and TRBJ1-3, with D unclear. V was cut by 0 bases and J by 4 bases, with 5 bases left in between. The CDR3 has 13 amino acids. The V gene's germline CDR1 is SGHRS and CDR2 YFSETQ. The CDR3 spells CASSLEWGNTIYF. The CDR3 DNA is TGCGCCAGCAGCTTGGAATGGGGAAACACCATATATTTT.

This sequence joins TRBV6-6 and TRBJ1-1; D uncertain. CDR3 length equals 14 residues. Trimming left V 2 bases short and J 0 bases short, with 7 bases between. The germline gives CDR1 MNHNY, CDR2 SVGAGI (reference sequence). Here the CDR3 DNA reads TGTGCCAGCAGTTACCTGAAAATGAACACTGAAGCTTTCTTT. This sequence encodes CASSYLKMNTEAFF.

The V call is TRBV30, the J call TRBJ2-1, with D uncertain. Trimming removed 2 bases at V and 7 bases at J, with 12 bases between. CDR3 length: 13 amino acids. In germline, CDR1 is GTSNPN, CDR2 SVGIG (reference sequence). The CDR3 DNA is TGTGCCTGGAGTTTCTCAACCGGGAATGAGCAGTTCTTC. This sequence encodes CAWSFSTGNEQFF. The variable domain in full, with the rest retrieved from reference TRBV30 and TRBJ2-1, is SQTIHQWPATLVQPVGSPLSLECTVEGTSNPNLYWYRQAAGRGLQLLFYSVGIGQISSEVPQNLSASRPQDRQFILSSKKLLLSDSGFYLCAWSFSTGNEQFFGPGTRLTVL.

The chain joins TRBV7-9 to TRBJ1-3, with no clear D. Germline assignment: CDR1 SEHNR and CDR2 FQNEAQ (reference sequence). The V and J ends lost 5 bases and 4 bases respectively, with 12 bases between them. There are 14 residues in the CDR3. In DNA, the CDR3 is TGTGCCAGCAGCCTCGCAGGCTTAGGAAACACCATATATTTT. Translating it yields CASSLAGLGNTIYF.

The rearrangement joins TRBV11-2 to TRBJ1-2; the D is unclear. Trimming removed 1 base at V and 0 bases at J, with 15 bases between. Looked up from germline, CDR1 is SGHAT and CDR2 is FQNNGV. This CDR3 spans 17 amino acids. DNA for the CDR3: TGTGCCAGCAGCTTAGTGAAGAGGGAATTATCTAACTATGGCTACACCTTC. Protein sequence: CASSLVKRELSNYGYTF.

By sample fraction, this clone is medium-sized. This sequence joins TRBV7-9 and TRBJ1-2; D gene ambiguous. CDR1 is SEHNR and CDR2 is FQNEAQ in the germline V gene (reference sequence). V was clipped by 5 bases and J by 4 bases, with 11 bases between them. The CDR3 loop spans 13 amino acids. The CDR3 DNA reads TGTGCCAGCAGCCTTCAGACTCTCTATGGCTACACCTTC. It specifies CASSLQTLYGYTF.

This rearrangement joins TRBV25-1 to TRBJ1-5; perhaps TRBD1 as D (6 bases). The CDR3 runs to 13 residues. V shed 4 bases and J shed 7 bases, with 11 bases lying between them. Germline V gives CDR1 MGHDK, CDR2 SYGVNS. CDR3 sequence reads: CASSVKGGQPQHF. The CDR3 region has the DNA TGTGCCAGCAGTGTGAAGGGGGGGCAGCCCCAGCATTTT.

The CDR3 region has the DNA TGTGCCAGTAGTAACGGACAGTCCCTGAACACTGAAGCTTTCTTT. This gives the protein CASSNGQSLNTEAFF. The chain employs TRBV19 and TRBJ1-1; D perhaps matches TRBD1 (6 bases). Germline lookup yields CDR1 LNHDA and CDR2 SQIVND (reference sequence). Trimming stripped 4 bases from V and 0 bases from J, with 12 bases between. CDR3 size: 15 residues.

V usage is TRBV4-1 and J usage is TRBJ2-7, with 10 bases matching TRBD2. The V segment lost 1 base and the J segment 2 bases; nucleotides outside the gene matches: 5. In germline, CDR1 is MGHRA, CDR2 YSYEKL. The CDR3 has 16 residues. CDR3 nucleotide sequence: TGCGCCAGCAGCCAAGGTGGGCTAGCGGGGGCCTACGAGCAGTACTTC. It codes for CASSQGGLAGAYEQYF.

This rearrangement joins TRBV7-8 to TRBJ2-7, with TRBD1 matching over 8 bases. The CDR3 totals 15 residues. V gave up 2 bases and J gave up 5 bases; unmatched junction bases: 8. Per the germline V gene, CDR1 is SGHVS and CDR2 is FQNEAQ. CDR3 region: CASSLSSRTGNEQYF. Here the CDR3 DNA reads TGTGCCAGCAGCTTAAGCAGCCGGACAGGGAACGAGCAGTACTTC.

V usage is TRBV5-6 and J usage is TRBJ1-5, with D perhaps matching TRBD1 (5 bases). The length of the CDR3 is 15 residues. Trimming took off 1 base at V and 5 bases at J, with 13 bases between the two ends. Germline values: CDR1 SGHDT, CDR2 YYEEEE. The CDR3 spells CASSLTWGGDQPQHF. CDR3 DNA sequence: TGTGCCAGCAGCTTGACCTGGGGGGGGGATCAGCCCCAGCATTTT.

The DNA for the CDR3 is TGTGCCAGCAGTTCCCTAGAATACGAGCAGTACTTC. Its translation: CASSSLEYEQYF. The chain combines TRBV27 with TRBJ2-7; unclear D gene. The CDR3 runs to 12 residues. Deletions cut 4 bases from V and 4 bases from J, with 8 bases between. Per the germline V gene, CDR1 is MNHEY and CDR2 is SMNVEV (reference sequence).

This clone was picked up one time. This sequence joins TRBV6-5 and TRBJ1-5; 8 nucleotides align to TRBD1. The CDR3 has 14 residues. The V gene end was trimmed by 6 bases and the J gene end by 5 bases; junction bases not matched to a gene: 6. The germline V gene encodes CDR1 MNHEY and CDR2 SVGAGI. CDR3 residues: CASRRLQGDQPQHF. DNA for the CDR3: TGTGCCAGCAGACGCCTACAGGGGGATCAGCCCCAGCATTTT.

In DNA form, the CDR3 reads TGTGCCAGCAGTTTTGTGGCTGGCACAGATACGCAGTATTTT. Amino acid sequence: CASSFVAGTDTQYF. The chain is built from TRBV28 and TRBJ2-3; D is ambiguous. Trimming cost V 3 bases and J 1 base, with 8 bases left between them. The CDR3 length is 14 residues. Germline CDR1 MDHEN, CDR2 SYDVKM.

The J gene is TRBJ2-2, the V gene TRBV9; D may be TRBD2 (6 bases). The V gene's germline CDR1 is SGDLS and CDR2 YYNGEE. The V gene lost 4 bases and the J gene lost 0 bases, with 19 bases spanning the gap. The CDR3 has 18 amino acids. The CDR3 here is CASSLRGDWMTNTGELFF. CDR3 DNA sequence: TGTGCCAGCAGCCTACGCGGGGACTGGATGACGAACACCGGGGAGCTGTTTTTT.

The chain couples TRBV4-3 to TRBJ2-2; D is undetermined. Trimming removed 0 bases from V and 5 bases from J, with 7 bases in between. Germline V gene lookup returns CDR1 LGHNA and CDR2 YSLEER. This CDR3 spans 14 amino acids. In DNA, the CDR3 is TGCGCCAGCAGCCAAGACGGAGTTACCGGGGAGCTGTTTTTT. Protein product: CASSQDGVTGELFF.

V and J are TRBV30 and TRBJ1-6; D not resolved. The CDR3 covers 17 residues. Germline CDR1 and CDR2: GTSNPN and SVGIG (reference sequence). V lost 2 bases and J lost 1, with 15 bases in between. For the CDR3, the DNA is TGTGCCTGGAGTTTTGGCGGAGGAGGGTCCTATAATTCACCCCTCCACTTT. Amino acid sequence: CAWSFGGGGSYNSPLHF.

The gene calls are TRBV9 and TRBJ2-3; no firm D call. Trimming removed 4 bases at V and 0 bases at J, with 15 bases between. The CDR3 length is 16 residues. Germline CDR1 reads SGDLS; CDR2 reads YYNGEE. This CDR3 is CASSTTDGPSTDTQYF. The CDR3 DNA follows: TGTGCCAGCAGCACGACGGACGGCCCTAGCACAGATACGCAGTATTTT.

In nucleotides, the CDR3 is TGTGCCAGCAGTTCGGGGGGCGTCATCACAGATACGCAGTATTTT. It yields the protein CASSSGGVITDTQYF. The chain has TRBV7-8 and TRBJ2-3; maybe TRBD2 (7 bases). Trimming shortened V by 6 bases and J by 2 bases, and 15 bases separated the two germline ends. The CDR3 consists of 15 residues. The germline V gene has CDR1 SGHVS and CDR2 FQNEAQ.

This clone ranks as medium-sized (0.01 to 0.1%). This chain connects TRBV7-6 to TRBJ2-1; D gene unclear. The V end lost 1 base, the J end lost 2 bases, and 12 bases lay between the germline ends. Per germline, CDR1 SGHVS and CDR2 FNYEAQ. The CDR3 has 16 amino acids. CDR3 in amino acids: CASSLVAFAAYNEQFF. The CDR3 nucleotides read TGTGCCAGCAGCTTAGTGGCATTCGCAGCCTACAATGAGCAGTTCTTC.